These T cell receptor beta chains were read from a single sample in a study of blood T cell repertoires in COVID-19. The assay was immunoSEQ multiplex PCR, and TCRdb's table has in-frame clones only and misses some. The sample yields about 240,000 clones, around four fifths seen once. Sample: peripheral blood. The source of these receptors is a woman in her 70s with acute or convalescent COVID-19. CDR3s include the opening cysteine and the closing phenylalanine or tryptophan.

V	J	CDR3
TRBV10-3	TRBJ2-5	CAISEHKERGETQYF
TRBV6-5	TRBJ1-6	CASSYGQGAPNSPLHF
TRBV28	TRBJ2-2	CAGGGPPPGELFF
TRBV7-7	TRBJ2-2	CASSSTAASGSNTGELFF
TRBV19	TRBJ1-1	CASSIPLNRVDTEAFF
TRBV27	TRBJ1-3	CASSSGVGNTIYF
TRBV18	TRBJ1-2	CASSPTPYGYTF
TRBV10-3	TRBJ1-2	CAISESILSGRQGFLANYGYTF
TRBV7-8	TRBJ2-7	CASSLYDEQYF
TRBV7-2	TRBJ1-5	CASSPVVSNQPQHF
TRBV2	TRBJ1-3	CASSEEGMSSGNTIYF
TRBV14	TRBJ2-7	CASSQPGMNEQYF
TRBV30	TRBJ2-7	CAWSSSYEQYF
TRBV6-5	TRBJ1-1	CASSYSIGYTEAFF
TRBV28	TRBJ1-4	CASSPGQGREKLFF
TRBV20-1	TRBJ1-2	CSGLGGDGYTF
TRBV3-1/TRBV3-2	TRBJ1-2	CASSQQAHYGYTF
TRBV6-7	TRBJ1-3	CASSRHLQGKPEGPSGNTIYF
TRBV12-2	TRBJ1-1	CASRLLTPGGNTEAFF
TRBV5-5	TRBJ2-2	CASSFYGGQTRTGELFF
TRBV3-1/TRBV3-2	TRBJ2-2	CASSQGLGGELFF
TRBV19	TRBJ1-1	CASSDTAGTEAFF
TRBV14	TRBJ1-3	CASSQVYGNTIYF
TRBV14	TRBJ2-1	CASSLRTASFSYNEQFF
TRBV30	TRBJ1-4	CAWSGGSYGKLFF
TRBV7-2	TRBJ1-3	CASSLFAALGGVTIYF
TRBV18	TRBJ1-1	CASSLGRGGKAEAFF
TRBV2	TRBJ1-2	CASRKDRANYGYTF
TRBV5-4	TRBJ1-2	CVTGGANYGYTF
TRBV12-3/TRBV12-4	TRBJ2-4	CASSFGQKGIQYF
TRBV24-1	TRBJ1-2	CATSDPGYGYTF
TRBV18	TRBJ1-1	CASSPPAQGENTEAFF
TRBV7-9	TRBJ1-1	CASSPSSEAFF
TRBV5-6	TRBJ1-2	CASSWATGGDGYTF
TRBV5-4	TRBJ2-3	CASSLWRNGLVSDTQYF
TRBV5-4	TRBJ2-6	CASSLDRFLRGANVLTF
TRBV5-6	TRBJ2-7	CASSLDQGTFPEQYF
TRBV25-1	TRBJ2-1	CASKRPGNEQFF
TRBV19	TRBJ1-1	CASSIVSRPNTEAFF
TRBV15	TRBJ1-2	CATSRDPGIYGYTF
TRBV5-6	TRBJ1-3	CASSLRRGRNTIYF
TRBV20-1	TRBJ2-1	CSARLYEQFF
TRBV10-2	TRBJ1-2	CASNQGQLVSGYTF
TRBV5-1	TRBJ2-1	CASSGGARDEQFF
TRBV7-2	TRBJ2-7	CASSSGTGVYEQYF
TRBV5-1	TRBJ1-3	CASSLEGQGVPSGNTIYF
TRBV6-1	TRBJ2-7	CASSEDRGYEQYF
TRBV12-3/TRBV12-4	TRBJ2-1	CASSLGEGFGQFF
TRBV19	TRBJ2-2	CASSMEGPNTGELFF
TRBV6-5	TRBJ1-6	CASRDVTGGNQPLHF
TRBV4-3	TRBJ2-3	CASSTERLAGGFTDTQYF